The next 10 T cell receptor beta chains were all read from a single sample in a study of blood T cell repertoires in COVID-19. Produced via immunoSEQ multiplex PCR; TCRdb's table is partial and in-frame only. The table shows roughly 200,000 clones, with around nine tenths occurring only once. Sequenced input: PBMCs or T cells enriched from blood (not recorded which). The receptors come from a woman under 40 who had been exposed to COVID-19.

Points on this clone: The sample holds other DNA sequences that translate to the same CDR3. The CDR3 sequence: CASSPGSQETQYF. DNA of the CDR3: TGTGCCAGCTCACCTGGCAGCCAAGAGACCCAGTACTTC. The genes are TRBV18 and TRBJ2-5; D ambiguous. The V and J ends lost 3 bases and 1 base respectively, with 6 bases between them. The CDR3 sequence is 13 residues long. CDR1 and CDR2 (germline): KGHSH, LQKENI.

The chain combines TRBV28 with TRBJ1-1, with D perhaps matching TRBD1 (5 bases). Per the germline V gene, CDR1 is MDHEN and CDR2 is SYDVKM. V shed 6 bases and J shed 1 base, with 12 bases lying between them. The CDR3 contains 14 residues. The CDR3 here is CASSQTAKNTEAFF. In DNA form, the CDR3 reads TGTGCCAGCAGCCAGACAGCCAAGAACACTGAAGCTTTCTTT.

The J gene is TRBJ2-3, the V gene TRBV5-1; perhaps TRBD2 as D (6 bases). The germline gives CDR1 SGHRS, CDR2 YFSETQ. The CDR3 runs 15 residues. Trimming stripped 4 bases from V and 0 bases from J, with 12 bases between. CDR3 coding DNA: TGCGCCAGCAGCCCGGGACTCCAAAGCACAGATACGCAGTATTTT. Its translation is CASSPGLQSTDTQYF.

This rearrangement joins TRBV1 to TRBJ1-3. TRBV1 is a recognized pseudogene. The CDR3 totals 15 residues. CDR3: CTSSPRGLSGNTIYF. CDR3 sequence (DNA): TGCACCAGCAGCCCCCGAGGGCTCTCTGGAAACACCATATATTTT.

The genes are TRBV6-2 or TRBV6-3 and TRBJ1-5, with a possible D match to TRBD1 (6 bases). The CDR3 length is 16 residues. The germline gives CDR1 MNHEY, CDR2 SVGEGT. The V gene lost 2 bases and the J gene lost 0 bases, with 11 bases spanning the gap. In DNA, the CDR3 is TGTGCCAGCAGTTACCTGGACAGTTATAGCAATCAGCCCCAGCATTTT. It encodes CASSYLDSYSNQPQHF.

This rearrangement joins TRBV3-1 (or the pseudogene TRBV3-2) to TRBJ1-5; 8 positions agree with TRBD1. The germline gives CDR1 LGHDT, CDR2 YNNKEL (reference sequence). The CDR3 contains 15 residues. After removal of 1 base from V and 6 bases from J, the junction contained 5 bases not matched to a gene. CDR3 bases: TGTGCCAGCAGCCAAGGAGGACAGGGTAGTCAGCCCCAGCATTTT. Encoded protein: CASSQGGQGSQPQHF.

J is TRBJ1-1 and V is TRBV9; D is undetermined. V shed 4 bases and J shed 6 bases, with 13 bases lying between them. Germline V gene data show CDR1 as SGDLS and CDR2 as YYNGEE. The CDR3 length is 13 residues. CDR3 protein: CASSPARVAEAFF. In DNA form, the CDR3 reads TGTGCCAGCAGCCCAGCGAGGGTGGCTGAAGCTTTCTTT.

The chain links TRBV29-1 to TRBJ1-2; TRBD1 agrees at 7 bases. The CDR3 runs to 13 residues. Germline V gives CDR1 SQVTM, CDR2 ANQGSEA. Trimming removed 7 bases from V and 4 bases from J; junction bases left unmatched: 9. DNA for the CDR3: TGCAGCGGGAATACGGGACAGAGCTATGGCTACACCTTC. Translated, it gives CSGNTGQSYGYTF.

This clone was seen once. The gene calls are TRBV7-8 and TRBJ1-1; 10 bases line up with TRBD1. The ends lost 5 bases at V and 3 bases at J; junction bases unmatched: 6. The CDR3 consists of 15 residues. The V gene's germline CDR1 is SGHVS and CDR2 FQNEAQ. The CDR3 loop reads CASSPRDRGYTEAFF. CDR3 coding DNA: TGTGCCAGCAGCCCCCGGGACAGGGGATACACTGAAGCTTTCTTT. The full variable domain, with the rest looked up from reference TRBV7-8 and TRBJ1-1, is GAGVSQSPRYKVAKRGQDVALRCDPISGHVSLFWYQQALGQGPEFLTYFQNEAQLDKSGLPSDRFFAERPEGSVSTLKIQRTQQEDSAVYLCASSPRDRGYTEAFFGQGTRLTVV.

The chain has TRBV18 and TRBJ1-4, with a possible D match to TRBD1 (6 bases). Trimming pared 8 bases from V and 8 bases from J, leaving 15 bases between. In germline, CDR1 is KGHSH, CDR2 LQKENI. CDR3 length equals 13 residues. The CDR3 spells CASHRDMREKLFF. The CDR3 DNA is TGTGCCAGCCACCGGGACATGCGAGAAAAACTGTTTTTT.